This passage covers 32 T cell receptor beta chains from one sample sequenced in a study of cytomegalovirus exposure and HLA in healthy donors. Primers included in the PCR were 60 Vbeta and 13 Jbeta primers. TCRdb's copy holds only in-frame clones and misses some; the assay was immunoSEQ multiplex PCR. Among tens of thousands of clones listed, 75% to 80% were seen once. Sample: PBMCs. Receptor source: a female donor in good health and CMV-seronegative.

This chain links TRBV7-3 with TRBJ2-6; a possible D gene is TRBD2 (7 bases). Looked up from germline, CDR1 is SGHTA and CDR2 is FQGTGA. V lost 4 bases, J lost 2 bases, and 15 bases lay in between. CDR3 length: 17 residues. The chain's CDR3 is CASSSGGAGAGANVLTF. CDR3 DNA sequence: TGTGCCAGCAGCTCTGGGGGGGCGGGGGCTGGGGCCAACGTCCTGACTTTC.

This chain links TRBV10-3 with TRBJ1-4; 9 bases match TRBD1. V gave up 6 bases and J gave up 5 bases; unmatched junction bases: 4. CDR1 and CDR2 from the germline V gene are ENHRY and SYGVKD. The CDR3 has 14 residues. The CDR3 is CAISRTGVNEKLFF. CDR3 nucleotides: TGTGCCATCAGCCGGACAGGGGTGAATGAAAAACTGTTTTTT.

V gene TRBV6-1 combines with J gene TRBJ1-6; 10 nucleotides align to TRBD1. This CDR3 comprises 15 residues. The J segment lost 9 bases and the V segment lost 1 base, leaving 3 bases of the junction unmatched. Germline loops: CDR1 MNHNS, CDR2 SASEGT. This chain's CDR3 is CASSEGGQGSSPLHF. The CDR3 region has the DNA TGTGCCAGCAGTGAAGGGGGACAGGGGAGTTCACCCCTCCACTTT.

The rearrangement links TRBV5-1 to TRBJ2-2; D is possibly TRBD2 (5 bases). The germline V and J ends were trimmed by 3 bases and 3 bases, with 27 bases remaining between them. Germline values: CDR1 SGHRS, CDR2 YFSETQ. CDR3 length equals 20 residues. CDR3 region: CASSSPTIRAGVKDTGELFF. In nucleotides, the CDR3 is TGCGCCAGCAGCTCGCCCACCATTAGGGCGGGCGTCAAGGACACCGGGGAGCTGTTTTTT. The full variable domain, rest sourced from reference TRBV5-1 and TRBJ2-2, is KAGVTQTPRYLIKTRGQQVTLSCSPISGHRSVSWYQQTPGQGLQFLFEYFSETQRNKGNFPGRFSGRQFSNSRSEMNVSTLELGDSALYLCASSSPTIRAGVKDTGELFFGEGSRLTVL.

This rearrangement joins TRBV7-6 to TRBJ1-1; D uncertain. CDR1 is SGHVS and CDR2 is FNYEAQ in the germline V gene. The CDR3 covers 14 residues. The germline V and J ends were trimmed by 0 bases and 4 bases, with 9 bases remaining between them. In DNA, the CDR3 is TGTGCCAGCAGCTTAGCGTTACAGTCCACTGAAGCTTTCTTT. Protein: CASSLALQSTEAFF.

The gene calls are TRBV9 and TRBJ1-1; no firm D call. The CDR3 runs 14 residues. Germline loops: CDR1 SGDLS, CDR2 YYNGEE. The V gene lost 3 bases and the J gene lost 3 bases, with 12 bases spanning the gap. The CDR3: CASSGQAQHTEAFF. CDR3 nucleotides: TGTGCCAGCAGCGGACAAGCTCAGCACACTGAAGCTTTCTTT.

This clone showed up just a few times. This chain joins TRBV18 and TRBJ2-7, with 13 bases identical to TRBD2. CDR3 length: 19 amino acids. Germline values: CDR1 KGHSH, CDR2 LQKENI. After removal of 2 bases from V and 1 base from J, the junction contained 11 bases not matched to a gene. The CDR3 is CASSPAGTSGILHSYEQYF. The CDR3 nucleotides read TGTGCCAGCTCACCAGCGGGGACTAGCGGGATCCTACATTCCTACGAGCAGTACTTC.

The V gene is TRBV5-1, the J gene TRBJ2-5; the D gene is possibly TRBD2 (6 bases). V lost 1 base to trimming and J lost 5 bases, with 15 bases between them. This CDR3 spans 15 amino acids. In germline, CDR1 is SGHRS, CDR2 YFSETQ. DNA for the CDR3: TGCGCCAGCAGCTTGATGGGGGGTGGGACGGAGACCCAGTACTTC. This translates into CASSLMGGGTETQYF.

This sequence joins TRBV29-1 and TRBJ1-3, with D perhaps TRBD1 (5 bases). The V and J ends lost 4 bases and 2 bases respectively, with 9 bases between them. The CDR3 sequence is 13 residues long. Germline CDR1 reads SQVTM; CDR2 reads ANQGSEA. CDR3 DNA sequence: TGCAGCGTTGGTAGGGGAACTGGAAACACCATATATTTT. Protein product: CSVGRGTGNTIYF.

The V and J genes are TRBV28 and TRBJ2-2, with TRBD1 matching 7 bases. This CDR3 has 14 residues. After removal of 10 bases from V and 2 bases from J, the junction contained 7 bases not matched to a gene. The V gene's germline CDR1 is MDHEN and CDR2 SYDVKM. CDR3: CATLDRPNTGELFF. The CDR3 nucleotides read TGTGCCACTCTGGACAGGCCTAACACCGGGGAGCTGTTTTTT.

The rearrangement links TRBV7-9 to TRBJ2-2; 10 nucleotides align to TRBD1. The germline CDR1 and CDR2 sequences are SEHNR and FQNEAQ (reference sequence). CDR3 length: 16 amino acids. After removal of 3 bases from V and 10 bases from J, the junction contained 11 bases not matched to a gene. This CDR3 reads CASSLETGTGVMELFF. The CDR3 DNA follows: TGTGCCAGCAGCTTGGAAACCGGGACAGGGGTGATGGAGCTGTTTTTT.

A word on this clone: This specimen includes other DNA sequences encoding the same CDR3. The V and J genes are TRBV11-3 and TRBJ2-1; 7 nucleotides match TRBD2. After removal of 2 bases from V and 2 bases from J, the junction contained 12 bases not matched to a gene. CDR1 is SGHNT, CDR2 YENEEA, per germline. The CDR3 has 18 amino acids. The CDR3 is CASSLPGGGVFTYNEQFF. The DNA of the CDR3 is TGTGCCAGCAGCTTACCGGGCGGGGGAGTCTTTACCTACAATGAGCAGTTCTTC.

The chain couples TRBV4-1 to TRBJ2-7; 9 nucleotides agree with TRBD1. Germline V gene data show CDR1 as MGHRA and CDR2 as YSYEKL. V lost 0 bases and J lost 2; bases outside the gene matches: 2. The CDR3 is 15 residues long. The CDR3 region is CASSQDRTGAYEQYF. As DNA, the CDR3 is TGCGCCAGCAGCCAAGATCGGACAGGGGCCTACGAGCAGTACTTC.

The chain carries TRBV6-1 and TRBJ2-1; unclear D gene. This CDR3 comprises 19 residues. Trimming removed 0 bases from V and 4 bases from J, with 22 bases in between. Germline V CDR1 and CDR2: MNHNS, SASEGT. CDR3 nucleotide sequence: TGTGCCAGCAGTGAAGCGCTCTTCAGATCACCTCATAAATACAATGAGCAGTTCTTC. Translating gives CASSEALFRSPHKYNEQFF.

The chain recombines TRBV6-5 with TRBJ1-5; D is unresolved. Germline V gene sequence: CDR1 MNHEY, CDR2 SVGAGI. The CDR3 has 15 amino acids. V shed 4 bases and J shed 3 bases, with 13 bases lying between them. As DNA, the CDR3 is TGTGCCAGCAGTTTATCGGTGATTGACAATCAGCCCCAGCATTTT. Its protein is CASSLSVIDNQPQHF.

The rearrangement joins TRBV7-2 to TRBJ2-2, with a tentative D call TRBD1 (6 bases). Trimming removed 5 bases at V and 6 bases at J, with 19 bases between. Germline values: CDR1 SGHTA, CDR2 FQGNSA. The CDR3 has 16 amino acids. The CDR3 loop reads CASSLRSQGSSGELFF. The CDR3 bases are TGTGCCAGCAGCCTGCGGTCACAGGGCTCGTCCGGGGAGCTGTTTTTT.

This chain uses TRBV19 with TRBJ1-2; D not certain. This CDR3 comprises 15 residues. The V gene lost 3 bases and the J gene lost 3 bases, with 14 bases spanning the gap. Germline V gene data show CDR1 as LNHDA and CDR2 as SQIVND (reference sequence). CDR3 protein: CASSIRQEGDYGYTF. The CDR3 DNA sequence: TGTGCCAGTAGTATTCGTCAGGAAGGTGACTATGGCTACACCTTC. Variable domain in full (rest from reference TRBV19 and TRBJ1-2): DGGITQSPKYLFRKEGQNVTLSCEQNLNHDAMYWYRQDPGQGLRLIYYSQIVNDFQKGDIAEGYSVSREKKESFPLTVTSAQKNPTAFYLCASSIRQEGDYGYTFGSGTRLTVV.

The chain's CDR3 is CASSRGQNEQFF. DNA of the CDR3: TGTGCCAGCAGCAGGGGGCAAAATGAGCAGTTCTTC. This rearrangement joins TRBV25-1 to TRBJ2-1; 8 bases align to TRBD1. CDR1 MGHDK and CDR2 SYGVNS come from the germline V gene. V was clipped by 6 bases and J by 7 bases; unmatched bases: 2. The CDR3 length is 12 residues.

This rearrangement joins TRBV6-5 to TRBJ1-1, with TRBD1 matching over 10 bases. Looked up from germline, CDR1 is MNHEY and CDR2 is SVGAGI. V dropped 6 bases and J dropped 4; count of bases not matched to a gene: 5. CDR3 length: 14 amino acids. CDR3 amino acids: CASSLGTGVTEAFF. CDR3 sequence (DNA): TGTGCCAGCAGCCTCGGGACAGGGGTCACTGAAGCTTTCTTT.

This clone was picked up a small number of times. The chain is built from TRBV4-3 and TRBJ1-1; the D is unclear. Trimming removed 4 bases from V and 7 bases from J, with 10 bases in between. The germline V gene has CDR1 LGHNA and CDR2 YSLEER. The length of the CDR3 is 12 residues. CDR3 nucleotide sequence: TGCGCCAGCAGCCGCGGAATGGGTGAAGCTTTCTTT. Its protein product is CASSRGMGEAFF.

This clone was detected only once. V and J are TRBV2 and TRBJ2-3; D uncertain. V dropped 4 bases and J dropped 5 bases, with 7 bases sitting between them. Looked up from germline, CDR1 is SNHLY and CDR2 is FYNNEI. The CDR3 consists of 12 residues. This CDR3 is CASSATGDTQYF. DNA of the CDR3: TGTGCCAGCAGTGCGACGGGAGATACGCAGTATTTT.

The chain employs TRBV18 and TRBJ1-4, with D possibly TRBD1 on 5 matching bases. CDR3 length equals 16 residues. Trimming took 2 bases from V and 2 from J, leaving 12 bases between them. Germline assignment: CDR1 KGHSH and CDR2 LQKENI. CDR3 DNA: TGTGCCAGCTCACCAGCCTGGTCAGGGACTAATGAAAAACTGTTTTTT. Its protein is CASSPAWSGTNEKLFF.

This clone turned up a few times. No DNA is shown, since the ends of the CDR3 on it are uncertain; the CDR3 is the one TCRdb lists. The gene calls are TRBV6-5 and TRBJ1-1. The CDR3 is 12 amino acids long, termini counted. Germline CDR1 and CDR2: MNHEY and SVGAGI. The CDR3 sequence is CASSTSAGEAFF.

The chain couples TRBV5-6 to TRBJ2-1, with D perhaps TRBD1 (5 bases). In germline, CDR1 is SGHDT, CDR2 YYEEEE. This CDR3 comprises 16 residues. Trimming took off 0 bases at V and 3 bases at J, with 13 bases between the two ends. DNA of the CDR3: TGTGCCAGCAGCTTGGGTGGCAGGGAATTCTACAATGAGCAGTTCTTC. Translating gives CASSLGGREFYNEQFF. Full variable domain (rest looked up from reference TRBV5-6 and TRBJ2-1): DAGVTQSPTHLIKTRGQQVTLRCSPKSGHDTVSWYQQALGQGPQFIFQYYEEEERQRGNFPDRFSGHQFPNYSSELNVNALLLGDSALYLCASSLGGREFYNEQFFGPGTRLTVL.

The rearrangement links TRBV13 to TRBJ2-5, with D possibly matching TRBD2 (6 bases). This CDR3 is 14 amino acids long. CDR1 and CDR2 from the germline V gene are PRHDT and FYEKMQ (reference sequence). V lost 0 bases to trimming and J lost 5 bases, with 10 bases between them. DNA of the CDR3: TGTGCCAGCAGCTTAGGGGGGGGACGGGAGACCCAGTACTTC. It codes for CASSLGGGRETQYF.

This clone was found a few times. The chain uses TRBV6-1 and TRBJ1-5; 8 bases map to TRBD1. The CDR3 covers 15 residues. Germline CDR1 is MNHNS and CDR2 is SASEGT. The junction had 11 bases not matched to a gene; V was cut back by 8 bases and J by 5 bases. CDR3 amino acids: CASSQDRAGYQPQHF. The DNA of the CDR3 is TGTGCCAGCTCCCAGGACAGGGCAGGCTATCAGCCCCAGCATTTT.

The CDR3: CASSAWDRGTIGGNTIYF. In DNA, the CDR3 is TGTGCCAGCAGCGCCTGGGACAGGGGTACTATAGGTGGAAACACCATATATTTT. The rearrangement uses TRBV28 and TRBJ1-3; TRBD1 agrees at 10 bases. The CDR3 totals 18 residues. Germline values: CDR1 MDHEN, CDR2 SYDVKM. V gave up 6 bases and J gave up 3 bases; unmatched junction bases: 14.

DNA of the CDR3: TGTGCCACCTCAGGCGTCGGGGTATATGAAAAACTGTTTTTT. It yields the protein CATSGVGVYEKLFF. V and J are TRBV25-1 and TRBJ1-4; D ambiguous. V was clipped by 10 bases and J by 6 bases, with 18 bases between them. Germline values: CDR1 MGHDK, CDR2 SYGVNS. This CDR3 has 14 residues.

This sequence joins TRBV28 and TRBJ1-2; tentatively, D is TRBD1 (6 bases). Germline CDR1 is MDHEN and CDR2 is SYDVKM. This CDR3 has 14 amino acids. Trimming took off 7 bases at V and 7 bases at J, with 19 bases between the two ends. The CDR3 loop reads CASTGPQGMGGYTF. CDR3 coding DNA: TGTGCCAGCACAGGGCCCCAGGGGATGGGTGGCTACACCTTC.

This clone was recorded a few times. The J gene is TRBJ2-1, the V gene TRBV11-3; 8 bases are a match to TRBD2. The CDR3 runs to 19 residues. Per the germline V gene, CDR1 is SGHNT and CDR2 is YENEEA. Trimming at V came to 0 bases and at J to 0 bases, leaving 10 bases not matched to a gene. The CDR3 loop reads CASSLDQSGSLSSYNEQFF. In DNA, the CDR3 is TGTGCCAGCAGCTTAGATCAGAGCGGGAGCCTTAGCTCCTACAATGAGCAGTTCTTC.

Here the CDR3 reads CASSSSWGEPRGEQFF. The CDR3 DNA reads as TGTGCCAGCAGCTCTTCTTGGGGGGAACCGCGAGGTGAGCAGTTCTTC. This rearrangement joins TRBV5-8 to TRBJ2-1, with D possibly TRBD2 on 6 matching bases. This CDR3 region has 16 residues. Trimming pared 3 bases from V and 9 bases from J, leaving 22 bases between. Germline lookup yields CDR1 SGHTS and CDR2 YDEGEE.

CDR3 sequence reads: CASSIQAINSPLHF. Written as DNA, the CDR3 is TGTGCCAGTAGTATCCAGGCTATAAATTCACCCCTCCACTTT. The V call is TRBV19, the J call TRBJ1-6; D is unresolved. V lost 3 bases and J lost 7, with 10 bases in between. This CDR3 is 14 amino acids long. The germline V gene encodes CDR1 LNHDA and CDR2 SQIVND (reference sequence).